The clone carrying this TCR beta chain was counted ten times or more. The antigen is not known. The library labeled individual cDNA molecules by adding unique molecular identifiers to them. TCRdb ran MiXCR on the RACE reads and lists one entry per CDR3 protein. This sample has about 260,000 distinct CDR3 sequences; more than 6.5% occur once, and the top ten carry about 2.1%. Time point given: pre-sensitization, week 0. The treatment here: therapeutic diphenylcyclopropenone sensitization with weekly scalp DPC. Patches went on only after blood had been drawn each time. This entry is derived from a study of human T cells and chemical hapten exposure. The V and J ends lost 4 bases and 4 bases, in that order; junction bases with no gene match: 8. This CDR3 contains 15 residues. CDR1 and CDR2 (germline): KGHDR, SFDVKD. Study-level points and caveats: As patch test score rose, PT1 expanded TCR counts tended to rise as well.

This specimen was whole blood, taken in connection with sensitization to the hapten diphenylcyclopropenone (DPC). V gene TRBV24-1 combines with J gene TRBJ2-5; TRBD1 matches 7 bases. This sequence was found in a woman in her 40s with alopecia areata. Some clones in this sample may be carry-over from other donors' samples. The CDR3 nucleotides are TGTGCCACCAGTGACCCGACAGGGAGCGGAGAGACCCAGTACTTC. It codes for CATSDPTGSGETQYF.